Each of the 32 T cell receptor beta chains below was sequenced from the same sample in a study of shared clonotypes between healthy human individuals. The repertoire was sequenced with immunoSEQ multiplex PCR; TCRdb's copy has only in-frame clones and lacks some. The data hold under 2.5 million clones, with roughly 90% observed a single time. The sample taken for sequencing was naive CD4+ T cells from PBMCs. Stated subset: CD45RA+ positively selected. These receptors all stem from a man aged 18-30 years in good health. Some clones in this sample may be carry-over from other donors' samples.

The chain couples TRBV29-1 to TRBJ1-2; D gene ambiguous. From germline, CDR1 is SQVTM and CDR2 ANQGSEA. V was shortened by 1 base and J by 4 bases, with 10 bases between the two germline ends. This CDR3 has 13 amino acids. CDR3 nucleotides: TGCAGCGTTGAAGCTGTAGGGAGCTATGGCTACACCTTC. Protein product: CSVEAVGSYGYTF.

This chain links TRBV11-2 with TRBJ2-5; no definite D call. V was cut by 3 bases and J by 5 bases, with 10 bases left in between. Germline values: CDR1 SGHAT, CDR2 FQNNGV. The CDR3 is 13 amino acids. CDR3 bases: TGTGCCAGCAGCTTTCTAGGCCGGGAGACCCAGTACTTC. Translated: CASSFLGRETQYF.

The J gene is TRBJ2-7, the V gene TRBV5-1; D is undetermined. This CDR3 comprises 16 residues. V dropped 0 bases and J dropped 5 bases, with 18 bases sitting between them. CDR1 and CDR2 from the germline V gene are SGHRS and YFSETQ. Here the CDR3 reads CASSLAGGAVVDEQYF. Written as DNA, the CDR3 is TGCGCCAGCAGCTTGGCAGGTGGCGCGGTGGTCGACGAGCAGTACTTC.

This chain links TRBV28 with TRBJ2-1; D not resolved. CDR1 MDHEN and CDR2 SYDVKM come from the germline V gene. CDR3 size: 14 residues. The germline V and J ends were trimmed by 8 bases and 0 bases, with 11 bases remaining between them. DNA for the CDR3: TGTGCCAGCTTGACTGTGAACTCCTACAATGAGCAGTTCTTC. Its translation is CASLTVNSYNEQFF.

This chain joins TRBV28 and TRBJ2-1; no reliable D call. The ends were cut back, 6 bases at V and 11 bases at J, with 14 bases in the middle. The CDR3 is 12 residues long. The germline gives CDR1 MDHEN, CDR2 SYDVKM. This CDR3 reads CASSSGRLQQFF. The CDR3 DNA sequence: TGTGCCAGCAGCTCCGGGCGATTACAGCAGTTCTTC.

This chain joins TRBV9 and TRBJ2-2, with D possibly called TRBD1 or TRBD2 (5 bases each). The V gene lost 0 bases and the J gene lost 1 base, with 16 bases spanning the gap. Per germline, CDR1 SGDLS and CDR2 YYNGEE. The length of the CDR3 is 18 residues. CDR3 DNA: TGTGCCAGCAGCGTAGCTACCTGGGGGACGGGGAACACCGGGGAGCTGTTTTTT. Protein sequence: CASSVATWGTGNTGELFF.

The genes are TRBV27 and TRBJ1-5; TRBD1 might be the D (5 bases). Germline V CDR1 and CDR2: MNHEY, SMNVEV (reference sequence). The CDR3 covers 18 residues. Trimming took off 3 bases at V and 0 bases at J, with 18 bases between the two ends. CDR3 sequence: CASSFLGRTLYSNQPQHF. In DNA form, the CDR3 reads TGTGCCAGCAGTTTCCTGGGGAGGACACTTTATAGCAATCAGCCCCAGCATTTT.

The V call is TRBV10-3, the J call TRBJ2-1; 10 bases agree with TRBD2. Unmatched junction bases numbered 10, after V lost 1 base and J lost 10 bases. Germline V gives CDR1 ENHRY, CDR2 SYGVKD. The CDR3 spans 16 residues. CDR3 DNA: TGTGCCATCAGTGAGTGGGCTAGCGGGAGCCCGGGGGAGCAGTTCTTC. Translation: CAISEWASGSPGEQFF.

In the case of this clone: Other DNA sequences within the sample encode an identical CDR3. V and J are TRBV11-2 and TRBJ1-1; D is perhaps TRBD1 (6 bases). Germline loops: CDR1 SGHAT, CDR2 FQNNGV. CDR3 length: 14 residues. Trimming stripped 1 base from V and 4 bases from J, with 10 bases between. CDR3 nucleotide sequence: TGTGCCAGCAGCTTAGTTCAGGGGAGCACTGAAGCTTTCTTT. Its translation is CASSLVQGSTEAFF.

This clone was seen a single time. CDR3 bases: TGCGCCAGCAGCCGCGCGGGGGCAGGATCCAATTCACCCCTCCACTTT. It specifies CASSRAGAGSNSPLHF. The chain couples TRBV4-1 to TRBJ1-6; tentatively, D is TRBD1 (6 bases). V lost 4 bases, J lost 7 bases, and 17 bases lay in between. The CDR3 covers 16 residues. Germline CDR1 MGHRA, CDR2 YSYEKL.

The rearrangement joins TRBV6-5 to TRBJ2-1, with TRBD2 matching 13 bases. CDR3 length equals 15 residues. Trimming at V came to 5 bases and at J to 6 bases, leaving 4 bases not matched to a gene. The germline V gene encodes CDR1 MNHEY and CDR2 SVGAGI. Here the CDR3 reads CASSPGTSGANEQFF. The DNA of the CDR3 is TGTGCCAGCAGTCCCGGGACTAGCGGGGCCAATGAGCAGTTCTTC.

The V and J genes are TRBV4-2 and TRBJ2-1; a possible D gene is TRBD1 (6 bases). From germline, CDR1 is LGHNA and CDR2 YNFKEQ. This CDR3 has 16 residues. Trimming took off 4 bases at V and 8 bases at J, with 21 bases between the two ends. The CDR3 nucleotides read TGTGCCAGCAGCCTTTCCGGGACACTATCAGGGGATGAGCAGTTCTTC. Protein product: CASSLSGTLSGDEQFF.

The sample holds one count of this clone. Its ends do not fully match the called genes, so a read error is possible. The V gene is TRBV5-1, the J gene TRBJ1-2; D uncertain. From germline, CDR1 is SGHRS and CDR2 YFSETQ. The length of the CDR3 is 13 residues. The CDR3 coding sequence is TGCGCCAGCAGGCATCAGGAATTCTATCGCTACACCTTC. This translates into CASRHQEFYRYTF. Complete variable domain (other parts from reference TRBV5-1 and TRBJ1-2): KAGVTQTPRYLIKTRGQQVTLSCSPISGHRSVSWYQQTPGQGLQFLFEYFSETQRNKGNFPGRFSGRQFSNSRSEMNVSTLELGDSALYLCASRHQEFYRYTFGSGTRLTVV.

V usage is TRBV7-9 and J usage is TRBJ2-7; D not certain. Trimming shortened V by 5 bases and J by 0 bases, and 11 bases separated the two germline ends. Looked up from germline, CDR1 is SEHNR and CDR2 is FQNEAQ (reference sequence). This CDR3 contains 14 residues. The CDR3 DNA reads as TGTGCCAGCAGCCCAGACTGGGGCTCCTACGAGCAGTACTTC. Encoded protein: CASSPDWGSYEQYF. Filled out from reference TRBV7-9 and TRBJ2-7, the complete variable domain reads DTGVSQNPRHKITKRGQNVTFRCDPISEHNRLYWYRQTLGQGPEFLTYFQNEAQLEKSRLLSDRFSAERPKGSFSTLEIQRTEQGDSAMYLCASSPDWGSYEQYFGPGTRLTVT.

This chain links TRBV25-1 with TRBJ2-2; D may be TRBD1 (6 bases). V lost 5 bases to trimming and J lost 4 bases, with 14 bases between them. The CDR3 runs to 15 residues. CDR1 and CDR2 from the germline V gene are MGHDK and SYGVNS. CDR3 DNA sequence: TGTGCCAGCAGTCCGTCCACAGGGAGCACCGGGGAGCTGTTTTTT. It encodes CASSPSTGSTGELFF.

The V gene is TRBV5-1, the J gene TRBJ1-5; D unresolved. The CDR3 is 15 amino acids. V lost 3 bases, J lost 0 bases, and 10 bases lay in between. Germline V gives CDR1 SGHRS, CDR2 YFSETQ. The CDR3 reads CASSWGVDSNQPQHF. CDR3 coding DNA: TGCGCCAGCAGCTGGGGAGTCGATAGCAATCAGCCCCAGCATTTT.

The rearrangement joins TRBV11-2 to TRBJ1-1; D call uncertain. Germline V lookup: CDR1 SGHAT, CDR2 FQNNGV. The CDR3 has 14 residues. The germline V and J ends were trimmed by 2 bases and 4 bases, with 11 bases remaining between them. CDR3 bases: TGTGCCAGCAGCTTATCAGGTTTGGGCACTGAAGCTTTCTTT. This codes for CASSLSGLGTEAFF.

This sequence joins TRBV19 and TRBJ1-2; a weak D match, TRBD1 (5 bases). CDR3 length equals 13 residues. CDR1 and CDR2 from the germline V gene are LNHDA and SQIVND (reference sequence). V was trimmed by 11 bases and J by 2 bases, leaving 15 bases between them. DNA for the CDR3: TGTGCCTGCAGGGAACGGGAGAACTATGGCTACACCTTC. This sequence encodes CACRERENYGYTF.

This sequence joins TRBV6-6 and TRBJ1-4; 8 bases are shared with TRBD1. CDR3 size: 14 residues. Per germline, CDR1 MNHNY and CDR2 SVGAGI (reference sequence). V lost 6 bases, J lost 8 bases, and 8 bases stayed unmatched. CDR3 in amino acids: CASRRTGKGEKLFF. The CDR3 DNA reads as TGTGCCAGCAGAAGGACAGGGAAGGGAGAAAAACTGTTTTTT.

V is TRBV5-4 and J is TRBJ2-1; the match to TRBD2 covers 13 bases. There are 16 residues in the CDR3. Germline V gene sequence: CDR1 SGHNT, CDR2 YYREEE (reference sequence). After removal of 9 bases from V and 10 bases from J, the junction contained 16 bases not matched to a gene. CDR3: CATTRGGTSGKEEQFF. CDR3 nucleotides: TGTGCCACCACGAGGGGAGGGACTAGCGGGAAGGAGGAGCAGTTCTTC.

The chain combines TRBV9 with TRBJ1-2; no clear D gene. The germline V gene encodes CDR1 SGDLS and CDR2 YYNGEE. The V and J ends lost 0 bases and 4 bases respectively, with 10 bases between them. The CDR3 spans 14 residues. CDR3 residues: CASSVAESLYGYTF. In DNA form, the CDR3 reads TGTGCCAGCAGCGTAGCGGAGTCTCTCTATGGCTACACCTTC.

This rearrangement joins TRBV7-9 to TRBJ2-7; 10 bases align to TRBD2. The germline CDR1 and CDR2 sequences are SEHNR and FQNEAQ (reference sequence). CDR3 length equals 12 residues. Losses at the gene ends were 10 bases for V and 11 bases for J; bases not matched to a gene: 11. The CDR3 region is CAITVSGRAEYF. In DNA form, the CDR3 reads TGTGCCATAACAGTAAGCGGGAGGGCCGAGTACTTC.

The CDR3 reads CASSFPGSSAGANVLTF. The CDR3 DNA follows: TGTGCCAGCAGTTTTCCCGGGTCTTCAGCCGGGGCCAACGTCCTGACTTTC. The V and J genes are TRBV28 and TRBJ2-6; D call uncertain. Germline CDR1 is MDHEN and CDR2 is SYDVKM. V gave up 3 bases and J gave up 4 bases, with 16 bases separating them. The CDR3 is 17 amino acids.

This chain joins TRBV6-5 and TRBJ1-1, with D perhaps TRBD1 (5 bases). CDR3 size: 14 residues. The V and J ends lost 1 base and 5 bases respectively, with 11 bases between them. CDR1 MNHEY and CDR2 SVGAGI come from the germline V gene. The CDR3 protein is CASSYFIGGTEAFF. The CDR3 nucleotides are TGTGCCAGCAGTTACTTTATTGGGGGTACTGAAGCTTTCTTT.

This chain links TRBV4-2 with TRBJ2-7; 7 bases line up with TRBD2. This CDR3 is 15 amino acids long. Germline loops: CDR1 LGHNA, CDR2 YNFKEQ. V trimming: 0 bases; J trimming: 3 bases; junction bases outside the gene matches: 5. The CDR3 spells CASSQERESGYEQYF. CDR3 DNA: TGTGCCAGCAGCCAAGAGCGGGAGAGTGGCTACGAGCAGTACTTC.

The count of this clone is one. The V and J genes are TRBV4-3 and TRBJ2-3, with 14 bases aligning to TRBD2. CDR1 and CDR2 from the germline V gene are LGHNA and YSLEER. The J segment lost 4 bases and the V segment lost 3 bases, leaving 12 bases of the junction unmatched. The CDR3 is made up of 19 amino acids. CDR3 nucleotides: TGCGCCAGCAGCCACCGACTAGCGGGAGGGCCCAGCGACCCAGATACGCAGTATTTT. Translation: CASSHRLAGGPSDPDTQYF.

The V gene is TRBV25-1, the J gene TRBJ2-1; 16 bases align to TRBD2. The CDR3 length is 15 residues. The germline V gene has CDR1 MGHDK and CDR2 SYGVNS. J lost 9 bases, V lost 2 bases, and 1 base had no gene match. The CDR3 bases are TGTGCCAGCAGTGAAGGGACTAGCGGGAGGGGTGAGCAGTTCTTC. Translated, it gives CASSEGTSGRGEQFF.

The J gene is TRBJ1-5, the V gene TRBV5-1; D gene uncertain. Germline loops: CDR1 SGHRS, CDR2 YFSETQ. V gave up 4 bases and J gave up 11 bases, with 16 bases separating them. The CDR3 extends over 13 amino acids. The CDR3 here is CASSPALGLTQHF. CDR3 bases: TGCGCCAGCAGCCCCGCTTTAGGCCTTACCCAGCATTTT.

The rearrangement uses TRBV11-3 and TRBJ2-5; D is uncertain. The CDR3 contains 15 residues. V was pared by 1 base and J by 5 bases, with 14 bases between. In germline, CDR1 is SGHNT, CDR2 YENEEA. CDR3: CASSLAGSGSETQYF. The CDR3 DNA reads as TGTGCCAGCAGCTTAGCCGGGTCGGGTTCGGAGACCCAGTACTTC.

The V call is TRBV7-3, the J call TRBJ2-5; D might be TRBD1 (5 bases). The CDR3 length is 15 residues. The germline V gene has CDR1 SGHTA and CDR2 FQGTGA. Trimming shortened V by 5 bases and J by 1 base, and 14 bases separated the two germline ends. This chain's CDR3 is CASSLQGQFQETQYF. As DNA, the CDR3 is TGTGCCAGCAGCCTCCAAGGACAATTCCAAGAGACCCAGTACTTC. Full variable domain (missing parts from reference TRBV7-3 and TRBJ2-5): GAGVSQTPSNKVTEKGKYVELRCDPISGHTALYWYRQSLGQGPEFLIYFQGTGAADDSGLPNDRFFAVRPEGSVSTLKIQRTERGDSAVYLCASSLQGQFQETQYFGPGTRLLVL.

The CDR3 bases are TGTGCCAGCAGCCGCGACAGGGTGGAAACCGGGGAGCTGTTTTTT. Its protein is CASSRDRVETGELFF. The J gene is TRBJ2-2, the V gene TRBV7-2; 7 nucleotides match TRBD1. CDR1 is SGHTA, CDR2 FQGNSA, per germline. There are 15 residues in the CDR3. With 5 bases clipped from V and 5 bases from J, the junction kept 8 bases outside the gene matches.

This clone was seen more than once but under ten times. The J gene is TRBJ1-1, the V gene TRBV10-3; D remains unclear. The V end was cut by 6 bases, the J end by 2 bases, with 13 bases between. In germline, CDR1 is ENHRY, CDR2 SYGVKD. The CDR3 sequence is 14 residues long. The CDR3 here is CAIRGLSINTEAFF. In DNA, the CDR3 is TGTGCCATCAGGGGCCTCTCCATTAACACTGAAGCTTTCTTT.